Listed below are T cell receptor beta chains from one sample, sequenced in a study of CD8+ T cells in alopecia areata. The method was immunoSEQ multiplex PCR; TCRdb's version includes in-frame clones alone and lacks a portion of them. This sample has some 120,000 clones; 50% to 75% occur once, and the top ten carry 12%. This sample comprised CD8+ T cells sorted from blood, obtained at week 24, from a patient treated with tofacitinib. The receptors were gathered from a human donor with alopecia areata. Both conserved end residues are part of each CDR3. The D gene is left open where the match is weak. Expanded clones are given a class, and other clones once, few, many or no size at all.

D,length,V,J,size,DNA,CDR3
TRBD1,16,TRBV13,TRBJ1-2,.,TGTGCCAGCAGCTCCGGGACAGGGATTCCTAACTATGGCTACACCTTC,CASSSGTGIPNYGYTF
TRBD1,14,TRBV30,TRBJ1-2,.,TGTGCCTGGAGTGGGCCTGGGGACAGGGATGGCTACACCTTC,CAWSGPGDRDGYTF
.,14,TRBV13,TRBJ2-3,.,TGTGCCAGCAGCCCCCCTGGGACGGCAGATACGCAGTATTTT,CASSPPGTADTQYF
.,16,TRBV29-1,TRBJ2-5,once,TGCAGCGTTGAAGATCTCAGGGGGGGGATCCAAGAGACCCAGTACTTC,CSVEDLRGGIQETQYF
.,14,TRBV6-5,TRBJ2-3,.,TGTGCCAGCAGGTCTGGGGCTGAGGCAGATACGCAGTATTTT,CASRSGAEADTQYF
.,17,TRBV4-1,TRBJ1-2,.,TGCGCCAGCAGCCAAGTTTACGGACAGCTTAATTACCTTGGCTACACCTTC,CASSQVYGQLNYLGYTF
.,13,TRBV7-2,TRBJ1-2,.,TGTGCCAGCAGCTTAGGGGGAGAATTTGGCTACACCTTC,CASSLGGEFGYTF
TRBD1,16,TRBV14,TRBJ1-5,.,TGTGCCAGCAGCCAAGGGACAGGGGGCCCAGATCAGCCCCAGCATTTT,CASSQGTGGPDQPQHF
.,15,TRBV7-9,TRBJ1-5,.,TGTGCCAGCAGCTTAGGAGGGGGGAGCAATCAGCCCCAGCATTTT,CASSLGGGSNQPQHF
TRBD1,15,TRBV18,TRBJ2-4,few,TGTGCCAGCTCACCAAGGGGGGACAGGTCGAACATTCAGTACTTC,CASSPRGDRSNIQYF
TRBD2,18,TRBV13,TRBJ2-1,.,TGTGCCAGCAGCCCGTCTGGGGCAAGCGGGGGTGCCTACAATGAGCAGTTCTTC,CASSPSGASGGAYNEQFF
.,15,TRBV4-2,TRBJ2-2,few,TGTGCCAGCAGCCAAGAAGAGGGTGCTACCGGGGAGCTGTTTTTT,CASSQEEGATGELFF
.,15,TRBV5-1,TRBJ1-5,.,TGCGCCAGCAGCTTGGCCCCAGGCTCGTATCAGCCCCAGCATTTT,CASSLAPGSYQPQHF
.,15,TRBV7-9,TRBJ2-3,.,TGTGCCAGCAGACTAGGGTCCGGTGGCACAGATACGCAGTATTTT,CASRLGSGGTDTQYF
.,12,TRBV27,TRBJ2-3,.,TGTGCCAGCAGTTTTGGGGGAGATACGCAGTATTTT,CASSFGGDTQYF
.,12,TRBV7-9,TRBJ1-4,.,TGTGCCAGCGGAGACCTCGGACAGAGCCTGTTTTTT,CASGDLGQSLFF
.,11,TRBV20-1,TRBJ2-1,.,TGCAGTGCTAGACCCGCCGAATGGCAGTTCTTC,CSARPAEWQFF
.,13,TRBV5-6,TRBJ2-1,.,TGTGCCAGCAGCTTACTGACCGTAGGTGAGCAGTTCTTC,CASSLLTVGEQFF
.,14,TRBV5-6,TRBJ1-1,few,TGTGCCAGCAGCCTTGGACGGAGGGGGACTGAAGCTTTCTTT,CASSLGRRGTEAFF
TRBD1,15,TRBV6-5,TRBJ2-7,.,TGTGCCAGCAGTTACGTGACAGGGGTGGAGTACGAGCAGTACTTC,CASSYVTGVEYEQYF
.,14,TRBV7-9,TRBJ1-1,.,TGTGCCAGCAGCTCCGGTCATTTAGGCACTGAAGCTTTCTTT,CASSSGHLGTEAFF
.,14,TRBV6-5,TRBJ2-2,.,TGTGCCAGCAGTTACGCGAGCAGCACCGGGGAGCTGTTTTTT,CASSYASSTGELFF
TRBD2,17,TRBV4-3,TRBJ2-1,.,TGCGCCAGCAGCCAAGATATCCCGGGGGAGGGATACAATGAGCAGTTCTTC,CASSQDIPGEGYNEQFF
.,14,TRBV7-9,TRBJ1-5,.,TGTGCCAGCAGCTCTCTTGAGGGGAATCAGCCCCAGCATTTT,CASSSLEGNQPQHF
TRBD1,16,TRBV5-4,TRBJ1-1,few,TGTGCCAGCAGCCTCGGGACAGGGGAATTGAACACTGAAGCTTTCTTT,CASSLGTGELNTEAFF
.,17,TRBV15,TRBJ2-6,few,TGTGCCACCAGCCCCCGGGACCCTAGCTCTGGGGCCAACGTCCTGACTTTC,CATSPRDPSSGANVLTF
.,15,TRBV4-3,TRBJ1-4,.,TGCGCCAGCAGCCAAGAAAGAGGGATGGGAATGAAACTGTTTTTT,CASSQERGMGMKLFF
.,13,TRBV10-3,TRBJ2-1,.,TGTGCCATCAGTGACCCGGACTACAATGAGCAGTTCTTC,CAISDPDYNEQFF
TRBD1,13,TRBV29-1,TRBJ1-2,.,TGCAGCGTTGAGGGACAGGGTAACTATGGCTACACCTTC,CSVEGQGNYGYTF
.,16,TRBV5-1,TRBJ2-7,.,TGCGCCAGCAGGATGACGAATCGCCCGTACTCCTACGAGCAGTACTTC,CASRMTNRPYSYEQYF
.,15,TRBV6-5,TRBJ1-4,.,TGTGCCAGCAGGACCTGGGGTGGGAACGATGAAAAACTGTTTTTT,CASRTWGGNDEKLFF
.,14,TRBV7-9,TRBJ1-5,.,TGTGCCAGCAGCCCAGACAGTCCGGGGCAGCCCCAGCATTTT,CASSPDSPGQPQHF
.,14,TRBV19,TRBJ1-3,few,TGTGCCTCGGTTCGGGATTTCTCTGGAAACACCATATATTTT,CASVRDFSGNTIYF
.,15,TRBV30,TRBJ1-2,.,TGTGCCTGGGGTAACGAACAGGGACCTAACTATGGCTACACCTTC,CAWGNEQGPNYGYTF
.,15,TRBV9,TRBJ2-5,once,TGTGCCAGCAGCGTAGCTCTGGATAGCTGGGAGACCCAGTACTTC,CASSVALDSWETQYF
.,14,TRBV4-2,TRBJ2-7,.,TGTGCCAGCAGCCCCCGAGGCAAAACCTACGAGCAGTACTTC,CASSPRGKTYEQYF